This TCR beta chain was recovered during a study of shared clonotypes between healthy human individuals. A deep-level run was used for the assay. Template for every sorted-subset replicate PCR totaled roughly 210 ng DNA, 25,000 to 30,000 T cell genomes. Only in-frame clones appear in the TCRdb table, and some are missing; sequencing was by immunoSEQ multiplex PCR. This table has 2 million to 3 million clones, 85% to 95% appearing once. Partitioning of CD4+ cells yielded a CD45RA+ naive subset and a CD45RA-negative memory subset. Sequenced sample: naive CD4+ T cells sorted from blood. Subset: CD45RA+ positively selected. The sequence derives from a man younger than 35 in good health.

CDR3 coding DNA: TGTGCCAGCTCGACAGACACCCCCGGGGAGTCAGGCTACACCTTC. It codes for CASSTDTPGESGYTF. The chain recombines TRBV18 with TRBJ1-2; D might be TRBD1 (5 bases). Germline-derived CDR1 and CDR2 are KGHSH and LQKENI. The CDR3 has 15 residues. V lost 6 bases and J lost 8, with 22 bases in between.